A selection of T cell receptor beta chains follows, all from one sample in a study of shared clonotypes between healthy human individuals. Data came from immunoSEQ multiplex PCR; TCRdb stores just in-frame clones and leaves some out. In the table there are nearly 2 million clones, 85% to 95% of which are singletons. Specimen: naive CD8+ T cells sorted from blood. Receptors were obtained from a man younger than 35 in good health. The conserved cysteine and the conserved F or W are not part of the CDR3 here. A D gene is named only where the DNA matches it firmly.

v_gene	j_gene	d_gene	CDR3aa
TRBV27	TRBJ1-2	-	ASSLSSEYNYGYT
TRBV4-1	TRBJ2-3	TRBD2	ASSQEIPSGGHLSTDTQY
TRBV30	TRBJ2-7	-	AWSHGHSYEQY
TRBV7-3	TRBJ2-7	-	ASSPLGAYEQY
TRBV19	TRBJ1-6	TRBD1	ASSIQGEPYNSPLH
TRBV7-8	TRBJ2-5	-	ASIPTLGGQETQY
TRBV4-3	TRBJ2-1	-	ASSSTGLDYNEQF
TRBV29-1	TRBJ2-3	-	SVCQGSSTDTQY
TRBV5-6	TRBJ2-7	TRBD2	ASSQDTSGSIYEQY
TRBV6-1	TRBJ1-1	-	ASGGANTEAF
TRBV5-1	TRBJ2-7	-	ASSLRVSYEQY
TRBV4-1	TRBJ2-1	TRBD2	ASSQELAGLYGEQF
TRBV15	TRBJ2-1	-	ATSPIDAGSYNEQF
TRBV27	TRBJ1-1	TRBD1	ASSLGQGATEAF